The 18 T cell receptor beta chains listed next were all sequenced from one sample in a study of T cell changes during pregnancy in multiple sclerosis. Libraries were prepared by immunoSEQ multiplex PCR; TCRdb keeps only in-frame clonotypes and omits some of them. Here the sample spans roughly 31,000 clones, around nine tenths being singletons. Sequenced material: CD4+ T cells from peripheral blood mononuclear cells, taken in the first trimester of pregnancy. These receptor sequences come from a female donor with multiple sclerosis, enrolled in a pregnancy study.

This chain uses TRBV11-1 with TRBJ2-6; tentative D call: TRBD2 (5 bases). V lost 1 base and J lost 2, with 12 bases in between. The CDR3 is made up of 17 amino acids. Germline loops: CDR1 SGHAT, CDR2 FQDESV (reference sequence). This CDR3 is CASSLDPGNTGANVLTF. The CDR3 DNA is TGTGCCAGCAGCTTAGATCCGGGAAACACTGGGGCCAACGTCCTGACTTTC.

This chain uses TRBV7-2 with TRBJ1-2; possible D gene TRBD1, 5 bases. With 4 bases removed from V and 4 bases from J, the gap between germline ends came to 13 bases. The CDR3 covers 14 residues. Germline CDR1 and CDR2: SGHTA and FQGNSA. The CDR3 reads CASSSFQGSYGYTF. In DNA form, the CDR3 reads TGTGCCAGCAGCTCATTCCAGGGAAGCTATGGCTACACCTTC.

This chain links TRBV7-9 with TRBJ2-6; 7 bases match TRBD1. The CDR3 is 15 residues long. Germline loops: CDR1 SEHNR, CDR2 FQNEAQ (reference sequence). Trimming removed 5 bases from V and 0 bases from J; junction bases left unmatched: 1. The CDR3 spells CASSRDSSGANVLTF. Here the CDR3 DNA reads TGTGCCAGCAGCAGGGACAGCTCTGGGGCCAACGTCCTGACTTTC. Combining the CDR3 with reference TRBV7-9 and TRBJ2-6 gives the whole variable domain DTGVSQNPRHKITKRGQNVTFRCDPISEHNRLYWYRQTLGQGPEFLTYFQNEAQLEKSRLLSDRFSAERPKGSFSTLEIQRTEQGDSAMYLCASSRDSSGANVLTFGAGSRLTVL.

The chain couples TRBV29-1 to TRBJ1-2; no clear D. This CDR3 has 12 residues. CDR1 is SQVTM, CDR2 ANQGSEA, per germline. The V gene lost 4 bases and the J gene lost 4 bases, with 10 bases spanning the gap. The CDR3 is CSVVTSLYGYTF. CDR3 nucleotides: TGCAGCGTTGTCACGAGTCTCTATGGCTACACCTTC.

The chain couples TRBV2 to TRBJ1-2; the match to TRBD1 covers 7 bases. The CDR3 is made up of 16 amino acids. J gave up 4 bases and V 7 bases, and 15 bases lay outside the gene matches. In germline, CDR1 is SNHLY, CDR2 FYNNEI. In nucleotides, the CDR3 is TGTGCCAGCATGGCCGGGACAGCCACTCGAGGCTATGGCTACACCTTC. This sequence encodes CASMAGTATRGYGYTF.

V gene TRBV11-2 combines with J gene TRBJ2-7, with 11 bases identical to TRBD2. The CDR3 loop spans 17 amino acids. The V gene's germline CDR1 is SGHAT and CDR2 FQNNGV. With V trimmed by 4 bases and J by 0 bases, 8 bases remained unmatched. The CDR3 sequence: CASSSRLAGTYSYEQYF. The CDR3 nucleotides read TGTGCCAGCAGCTCGCGACTAGCGGGGACCTACTCCTACGAGCAGTACTTC. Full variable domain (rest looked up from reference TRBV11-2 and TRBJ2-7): EAGVAQSPRYKIIEKRQSVAFWCNPISGHATLYWYQQILGQGPKLLIQFQNNGVVDDSQLPKDRFSAERLKGVDSTLKIQPAKLEDSAVYLCASSSRLAGTYSYEQYFGPGTRLTVT.

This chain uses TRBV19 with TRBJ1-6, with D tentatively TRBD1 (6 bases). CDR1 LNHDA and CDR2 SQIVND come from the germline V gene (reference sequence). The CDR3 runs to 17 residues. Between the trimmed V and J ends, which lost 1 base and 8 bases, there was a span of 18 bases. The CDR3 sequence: CASSIAQQGTIDSPLHF. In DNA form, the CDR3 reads TGTGCCAGTAGTATAGCGCAACAGGGTACCATTGATTCACCCCTCCACTTT. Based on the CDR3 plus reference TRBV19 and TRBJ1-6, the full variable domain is DGGITQSPKYLFRKEGQNVTLSCEQNLNHDAMYWYRQDPGQGLRLIYYSQIVNDFQKGDIAEGYSVSREKKESFPLTVTSAQKNPTAFYLCASSIAQQGTIDSPLHFGNGTRLTVT.

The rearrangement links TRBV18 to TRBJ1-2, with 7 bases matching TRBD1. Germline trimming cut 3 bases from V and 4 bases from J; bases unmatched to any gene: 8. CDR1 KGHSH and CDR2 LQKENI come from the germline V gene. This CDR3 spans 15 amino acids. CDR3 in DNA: TGTGCCAGCTCACCCCGGACAGGTTCCTCCTATGGCTACACCTTC. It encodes CASSPRTGSSYGYTF.

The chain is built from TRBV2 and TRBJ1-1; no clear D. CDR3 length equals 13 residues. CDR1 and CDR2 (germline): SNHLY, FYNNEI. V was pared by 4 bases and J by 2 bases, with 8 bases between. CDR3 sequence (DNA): TGTGCCAGCAGTGTGGCTCAAAACACTGAAGCTTTCTTT. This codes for CASSVAQNTEAFF. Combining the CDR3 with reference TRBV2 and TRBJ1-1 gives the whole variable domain EPEVTQTPSHQVTQMGQEVILRCVPISNHLYFYWYRQILGQKVEFLVSFYNNEISEKSEIFDDQFSVERPDGSNFTLKIRSTKLEDSAMYFCASSVAQNTEAFFGQGTRLTVV.

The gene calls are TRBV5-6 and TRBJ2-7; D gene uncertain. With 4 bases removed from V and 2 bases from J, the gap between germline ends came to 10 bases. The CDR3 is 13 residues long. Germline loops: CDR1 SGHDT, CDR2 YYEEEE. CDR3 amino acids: CASSLSRAYEQYF. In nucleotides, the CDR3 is TGTGCCAGCAGCCTGTCGAGAGCCTACGAGCAGTACTTC.

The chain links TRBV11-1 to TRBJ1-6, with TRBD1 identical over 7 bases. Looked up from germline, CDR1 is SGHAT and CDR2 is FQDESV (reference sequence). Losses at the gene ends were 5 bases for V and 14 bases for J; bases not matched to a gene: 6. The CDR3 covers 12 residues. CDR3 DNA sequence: TGTGCCAGCAGCCGACAGGGAATCACCCTCCACTTT. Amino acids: CASSRQGITLHF.

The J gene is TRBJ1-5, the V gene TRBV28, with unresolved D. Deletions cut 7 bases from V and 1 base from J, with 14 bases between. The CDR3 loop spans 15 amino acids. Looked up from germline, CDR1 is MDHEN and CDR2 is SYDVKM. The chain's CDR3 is CASTRRVVSNQPQHF. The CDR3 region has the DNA TGTGCCAGCACAAGACGGGTGGTAAGCAATCAGCCCCAGCATTTT.

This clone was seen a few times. CDR3 protein: CASSQDPDRVSSPLHF. The CDR3 DNA follows: TGCGCCAGCAGCCAAGATCCGGACAGGGTGAGTTCACCCCTCCACTTT. The chain couples TRBV4-1 to TRBJ1-6; 8 nucleotides line up with TRBD1. V gave up 0 bases and J gave up 9 bases; unmatched junction bases: 7. This CDR3 has 16 amino acids. Germline V gene data show CDR1 as MGHRA and CDR2 as YSYEKL.

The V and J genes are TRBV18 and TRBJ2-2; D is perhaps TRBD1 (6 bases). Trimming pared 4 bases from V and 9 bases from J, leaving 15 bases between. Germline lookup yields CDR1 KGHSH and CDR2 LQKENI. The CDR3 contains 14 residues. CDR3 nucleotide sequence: TGTGCCAGCTCACGGGGGACAACGCGTAGGGAGCTGTTTTTT. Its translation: CASSRGTTRRELFF.

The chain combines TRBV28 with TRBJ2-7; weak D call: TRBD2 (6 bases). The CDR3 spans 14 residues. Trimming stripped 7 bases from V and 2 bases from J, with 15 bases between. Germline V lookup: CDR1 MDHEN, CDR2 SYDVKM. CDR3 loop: CASTSAGRTYEQYF. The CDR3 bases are TGTGCCAGCACCTCCGCGGGACGAACCTACGAGCAGTACTTC. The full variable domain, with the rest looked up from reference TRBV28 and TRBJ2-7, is DVKVTQSSRYLVKRTGEKVFLECVQDMDHENMFWYRQDPGLGLRLIYFSYDVKMKEKGDIPEGYSVSREKKERFSLILESASTNQTSMYLCASTSAGRTYEQYFGPGTRLTVT.

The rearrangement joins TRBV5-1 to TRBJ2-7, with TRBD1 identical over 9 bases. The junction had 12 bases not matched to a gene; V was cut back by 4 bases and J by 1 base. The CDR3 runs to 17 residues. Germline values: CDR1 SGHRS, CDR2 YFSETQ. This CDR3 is CASSKEFDRGFSYEQYF. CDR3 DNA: TGCGCCAGCAGCAAGGAGTTCGACAGGGGGTTTTCCTACGAGCAGTACTTC.

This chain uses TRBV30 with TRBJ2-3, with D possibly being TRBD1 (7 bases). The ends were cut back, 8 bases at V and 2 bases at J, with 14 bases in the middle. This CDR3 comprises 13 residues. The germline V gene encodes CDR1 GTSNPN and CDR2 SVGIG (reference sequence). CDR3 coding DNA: TGTGCCGGCGGAGGGGGCCTCACAGATACGCAGTATTTT. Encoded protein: CAGGGGLTDTQYF.

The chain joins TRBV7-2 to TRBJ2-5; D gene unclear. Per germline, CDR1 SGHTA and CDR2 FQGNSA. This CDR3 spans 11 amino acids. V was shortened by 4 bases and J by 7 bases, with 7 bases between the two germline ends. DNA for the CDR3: TGTGCCAGCAGCTACGCTATGACCCAGTACTTC. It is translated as CASSYAMTQYF.